The entry below describes one TCR beta chain. Its antigen specificity is not known. No base qualities exist here, and no much larger clone lies one base off it. This sample was included in a study of blood T cell repertoires in COVID-19 (dated by TCRdb to the early 2020s). About the study as a whole: Collaborator samples came from the United States, Italy and Spain and covered acute and convalescent phases of COVID-19. The material from the prospective study consisted of cDNA or gDNA derived from T cells, B-cell-depleted T cells, or PBMCs. Deeply sampled blood TCRbeta repertoires from subjects exposed to, actively infected with, or recovered from COVID-19 were included in the dataset. The repertoires were released in a freely available public database meant as a resource for research on the immune response to SARS-CoV-2. Samples were obtained from the ongoing ImmuneRACE study (first 160 participants) and from about 1,300 subjects provided by 6 global collaborators. Nearly every sample came with metadata listing a de-identified subject ID, COVID-19 status, age in years and sex. Where available, HLA class I and class II types were obtained from metadata supplied by the sample provider rather than from assay-based typing. What the work shows at the level of the full study, not this receptor alone: Clinical and demographic metadata were provided uncurated, with the amount varying by source and participant.

The CDR3 starts with the cysteine, ends with the phenylalanine, and has 16 residues. The only DNA kept is the CDR3, 48 bases in frame from the first base. CDR1 and CDR2 were assigned from the germline V gene (reference sequence) as LNHDA and SQIVND. V has 3 bases trimmed and J has 6 bases trimmed; junction bases matching no gene number 9. The immunoSEQ Assay, a bias-controlled multiplex PCR, was used to amplify TCRbeta CDR3 regions from genomic DNA. Concerning the study's data processing: Within the assay, amplification of reference gene primers was used to estimate how many nucleated cells each sample contained. To quantify the absolute abundance of each unique TCRbeta CDR3 rearrangement, sequence reads were collapsed and filtered. For each sample, productive Simpson clonality was calculated by taking the square root of Simpson's diversity index across productive rearrangements. TCRdb stores this immuneACCESS table with in-frame sequences only. Part of the clones is absent; in the studies checked, under half of the shortfall reflects unresolved V genes, and no reason is known for the rest. D and trimming come from the DNA, and the V and J calls and clone size come from that table. This sample comprises about 310,000 clones, approximately 90% of them detected only once. Around 9.5% of the sample rests with the top ten.

Enrolling through a virtual design, the prospective study's participants ranged in age from roughly 18 to 95 years and lived across some 23 United States geographic areas. In the prospective study, cohorts were assigned on the basis of participant-reported clinical history obtained from a screening survey and a study questionnaire. Recovered participants in ImmuneRACE Cohort 3 were defined by two consecutive negative NP/OP PCR tests, clearance by a healthcare professional, or resolution of symptoms. Each participant in the prospective study had whole blood, serum and a nasopharyngeal or oropharyngeal swab collected by mobile phlebotomists. Over a roughly 2-month period, participants in the prospective study had the option of providing additional blood draws and questionnaires. Blood samples from the prospective study were shipped frozen or at room temperature prior to DNA extraction.

Sequenced: PBMCs or T cells enriched from blood (not recorded which). The V and J genes are TRBV19 and TRBJ2-3, and 10 junctional nucleotides match TRBD2. The clonotype originates from a woman aged 40 to 50 who had recovered from COVID-19. The CDR3 region has the sequence CASSIGLAVPRDTQYF. The DNA reads TGTGCCAGTAGTATTGGACTAGCGGTACCCCGGGATACGCAGTATTTT. Here the CDR3 is joined to the reference TRBV19 and TRBJ2-3 genes, and the full variable domain is: DGGITQSPKYLFRKEGQNVTLSCEQNLNHDAMYWYRQDPGQGLRLIYYSQIVNDFQKGDIAEGYSVSREKKESFPLTVTSAQKNPTAFYLCASSIGLAVPRDTQYFGPGTRLTVL.